This T cell receptor beta chain was obtained from a study of regulatory T cells in long-lasting Graves disease. With iRepertoire HTBI primers and Arm-PCR of CDR3 regions, TCR beta libraries were built. Each CDR3 protein is one row after TCRdb ran MiXCR on the multiplex PCR reads. The repertoire has about 340,000 distinct CDR3 sequences, less than 20% of them found once; the top ten carry just under 30%. The sample's time point: persistent/refractory GD, antithyroid drugs over 5 years with positive TRAb. With RNA extracted from PBMCs as input, the TCR library was made. Patient provenance is recorded as an endocrinology department in Xi'an, China. On this clonotype: Its antigen remains unknown.

Study results and limitations: The study found TRBV28, TRBJ1-2 and TRBJ2-5 favored in persistent disease. Among persistent patients, a larger number of public clonotypes were shared (about 3,000) than among newly diagnosed patients (about 970).

Germline V gene data show CDR1 as LNHNV and CDR2 as YYDKDF (reference sequence). Trimming took 5 bases from V and 7 from J; bases not matched to a gene: 12. This CDR3 is built from 17 residues. This clonotype originated in a female donor with Graves disease. V is TRBV15 and J is TRBJ2-2; 11 positions match TRBD1. The source material was peripheral blood mononuclear cells (PBMCs), sampled when the disease was refractory, from a patient treated with antithyroid drugs. The CDR3 region is CATSPASGQGAVGELFF. The DNA of the CDR3 is TGTGCCACCAGCCCGGCCTCCGGACAGGGGGCGGTCGGGGAGCTGTTTTTT.